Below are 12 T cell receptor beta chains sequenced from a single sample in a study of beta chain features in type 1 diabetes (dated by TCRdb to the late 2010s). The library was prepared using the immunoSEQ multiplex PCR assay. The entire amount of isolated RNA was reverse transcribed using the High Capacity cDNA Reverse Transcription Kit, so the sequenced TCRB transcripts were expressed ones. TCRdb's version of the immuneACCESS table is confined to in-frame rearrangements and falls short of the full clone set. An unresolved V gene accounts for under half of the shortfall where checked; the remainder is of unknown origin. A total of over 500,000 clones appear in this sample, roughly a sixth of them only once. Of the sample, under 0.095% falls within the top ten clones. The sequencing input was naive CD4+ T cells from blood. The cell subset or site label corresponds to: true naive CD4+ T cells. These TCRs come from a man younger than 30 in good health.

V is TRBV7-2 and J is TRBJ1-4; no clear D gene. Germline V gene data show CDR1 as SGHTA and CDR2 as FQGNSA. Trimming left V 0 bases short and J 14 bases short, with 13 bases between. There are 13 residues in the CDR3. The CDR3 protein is CASSLAVAGFLFF. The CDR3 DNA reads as TGTGCCAGCAGCTTAGCAGTCGCGGGTTTCCTGTTTTTT. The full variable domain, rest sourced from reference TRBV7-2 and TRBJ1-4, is GAGVSQSPSNKVTEKGKDVELRCDPISGHTALYWYRQSLGQGLEFLIYFQGNSAPDKSGLPSDRFSAERTGGSVSTLTIQRTQQEDSAVYLCASSLAVAGFLFFGSGTQLSVL.

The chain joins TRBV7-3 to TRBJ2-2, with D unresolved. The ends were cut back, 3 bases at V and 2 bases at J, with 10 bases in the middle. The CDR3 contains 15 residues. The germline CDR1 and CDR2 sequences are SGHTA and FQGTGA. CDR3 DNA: TGTGCCAGCAGCTTTGTCCCGAGAAACACCGGGGAGCTGTTTTTT. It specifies CASSFVPRNTGELFF.

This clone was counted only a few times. Here the CDR3 reads CAIRERQGTAFF. In nucleotides, the CDR3 is TGTGCCATCAGAGAAAGACAGGGGACAGCTTTCTTT. The V call is TRBV10-3, the J call TRBJ1-1; 8 bases line up with TRBD1. Looked up from germline, CDR1 is ENHRY and CDR2 is SYGVKD. Trimming at V came to 6 bases and at J to 10 bases, leaving 7 bases not matched to a gene. The CDR3 has 12 amino acids.

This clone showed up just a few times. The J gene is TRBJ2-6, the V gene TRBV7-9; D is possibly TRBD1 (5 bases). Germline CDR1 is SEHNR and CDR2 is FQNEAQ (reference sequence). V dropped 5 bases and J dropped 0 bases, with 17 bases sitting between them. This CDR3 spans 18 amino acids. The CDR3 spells CASSLGHPASSGANVLTF. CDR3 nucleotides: TGTGCCAGCAGCCTAGGACACCCAGCGAGCTCTGGGGCCAACGTCCTGACTTTC.

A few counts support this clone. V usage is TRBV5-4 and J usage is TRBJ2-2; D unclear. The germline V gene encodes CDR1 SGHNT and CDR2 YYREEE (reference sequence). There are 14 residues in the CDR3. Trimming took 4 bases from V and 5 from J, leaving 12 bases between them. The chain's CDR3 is CASSDGGATGELFF. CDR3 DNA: TGTGCCAGCAGCGACGGCGGTGCAACCGGGGAGCTGTTTTTT.

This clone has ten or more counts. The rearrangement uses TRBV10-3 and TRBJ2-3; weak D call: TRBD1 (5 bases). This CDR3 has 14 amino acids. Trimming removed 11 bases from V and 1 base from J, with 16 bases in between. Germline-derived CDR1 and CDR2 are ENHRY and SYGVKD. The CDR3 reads CASRKGLGTDTQYF. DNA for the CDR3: TGTGCCTCCAGAAAGGGGCTAGGCACAGATACGCAGTATTTT.

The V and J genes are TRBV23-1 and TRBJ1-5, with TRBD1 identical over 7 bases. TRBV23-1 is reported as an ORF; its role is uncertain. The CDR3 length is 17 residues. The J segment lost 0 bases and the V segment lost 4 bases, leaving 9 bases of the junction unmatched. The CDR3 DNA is TGCGCCAGCAGTCCACCCCCTGGACAGGATAGCAATCAGCCCCAGCATTTT. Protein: CASSPPPGQDSNQPQHF.

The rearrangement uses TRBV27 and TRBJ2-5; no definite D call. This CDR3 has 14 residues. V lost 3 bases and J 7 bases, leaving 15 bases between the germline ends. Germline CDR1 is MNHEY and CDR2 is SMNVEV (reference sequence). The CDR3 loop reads CASSFRVGMATQYF. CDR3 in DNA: TGTGCCAGCAGTTTTAGGGTCGGAATGGCGACCCAGTACTTC.

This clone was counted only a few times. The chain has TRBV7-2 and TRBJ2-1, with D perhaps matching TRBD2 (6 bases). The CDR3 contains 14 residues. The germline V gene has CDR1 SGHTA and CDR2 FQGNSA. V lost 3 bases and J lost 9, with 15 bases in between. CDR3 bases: TGTGCCAGCAGCTTCTTGCACGGGGGAGCTGAGCAGTTCTTC. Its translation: CASSFLHGGAEQFF.

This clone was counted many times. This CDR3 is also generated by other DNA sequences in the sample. The CDR3 loop reads CAISGTSQETQYF. In nucleotides, the CDR3 is TGTGCCATCAGCGGGACTAGTCAAGAGACCCAGTACTTC. V is TRBV10-3 and J is TRBJ2-5; 8 bases agree with TRBD2. CDR1 is ENHRY, CDR2 SYGVKD, per germline. V lost 6 bases, J lost 2 bases, and 2 bases stayed unmatched. The CDR3 consists of 13 residues.

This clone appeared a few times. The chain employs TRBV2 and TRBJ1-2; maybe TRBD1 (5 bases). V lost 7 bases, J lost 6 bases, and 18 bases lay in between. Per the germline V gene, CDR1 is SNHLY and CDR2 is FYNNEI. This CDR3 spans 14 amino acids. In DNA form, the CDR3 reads TGTGCCAGCACTCCAACAGGTTTCCCCGATGGCTACACCTTC. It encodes CASTPTGFPDGYTF. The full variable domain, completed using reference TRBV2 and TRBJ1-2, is EPEVTQTPSHQVTQMGQEVILRCVPISNHLYFYWYRQILGQKVEFLVSFYNNEISEKSEIFDDQFSVERPDGSNFTLKIRSTKLEDSAMYFCASTPTGFPDGYTFGSGTRLTVV.

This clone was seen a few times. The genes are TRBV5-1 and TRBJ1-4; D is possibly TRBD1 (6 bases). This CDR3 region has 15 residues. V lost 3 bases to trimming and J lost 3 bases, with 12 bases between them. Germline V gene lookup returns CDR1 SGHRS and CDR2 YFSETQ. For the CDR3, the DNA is TGCGCCAGCAGCTCACCGACAGGCCCTAATGAAAAACTGTTTTTT. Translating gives CASSSPTGPNEKLFF. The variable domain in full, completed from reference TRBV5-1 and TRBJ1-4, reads KAGVTQTPRYLIKTRGQQVTLSCSPISGHRSVSWYQQTPGQGLQFLFEYFSETQRNKGNFPGRFSGRQFSNSRSEMNVSTLELGDSALYLCASSSPTGPNEKLFFGSGTQLSVL.